This T cell receptor beta chain was sequenced during a study of blood T cell repertoires in COVID-19. Study background: The samples span acute and convalescent COVID-19 from the United States, Italy and Spain. Sources were T cells, B-cell-depleted T cells, or PBMCs; the material itself was cDNA or gDNA.

This CDR3 region has 13 residues. Germline V gene sequence: CDR1 ENHRY, CDR2 SYGVKD. Authors' methods: Reference gene primer amplification gave estimated nucleated cell counts. Some clones are missing from TCRdb's copy, which holds only in-frame ones; the method was immunoSEQ multiplex PCR. V and J calls and clone size are given by that table; D and trimming were obtained from the DNA. Of around 270,000 clones in the sample, 80% to 85% were seen once. The V call is TRBV10-3, the J call TRBJ2-1; D perhaps matches TRBD2 (5 bases). The sample consisted of peripheral blood. The sequence came from a woman in her forties who had recovered from COVID-19. The CDR3 sequence is CASAAVKYNEQFF. The CDR3 nucleotides read TGTGCATCCGCAGCGGTTAAGTACAATGAGCAGTTCTTC.